The T cell receptor (beta chain) described here comes from a study of blood T cell repertoires in COVID-19. Study at large: Samples representing acute and convalescent COVID-19 were sourced from the United States, Italy and Spain. Sample material is recorded as cDNA or gDNA derived from T cells, B-cell-depleted T cells, or PBMCs.

Per the original methods: Reference gene primer amplification in the assay estimated nucleated cell counts. Method: immunoSEQ multiplex PCR; TCRdb's copy keeps in-frame clones and lacks some. V and J calls and clone size follow that table, whereas D and trimming were derived from the DNA. This sample has about 55,000 clones; 87% occur once, and the top ten carry roughly 15%. This CDR3 spans 14 amino acids. Germline V gene lookup returns CDR1 SGHAT and CDR2 FQNNGV. V lost 1 base and J 2 bases, leaving 6 bases between the germline ends. Sequencing input: peripheral blood. J is TRBJ1-3 and V is TRBV11-2; D is undetermined. This receptor was taken from a human donor with active COVID-19. The donor label of this sample is uncertain. The CDR3 region has the DNA TGTGCCAGCAGCTTAGCACAGCCTGGAAACACCATATATTTT. It specifies CASSLAQPGNTIYF.